The rows below give T cell receptor beta chains drawn from one sample of a study of T cell clonotyping in hematopoietic cell transplantation. Using immunoSEQ multiplex PCR, the repertoire was profiled, and TCRdb retains in-frame clones only, with some absent. The table includes roughly 44,000 clones, 95% detected once. Sequencing was performed on peripheral blood mononuclear cells. These receptors were collected from a man younger than 45 in good health. Some clones in this sample may be carry-over from other donors' samples. Each CDR3 is given with its conserved first and last residue. A D gene is named only where the DNA matches it firmly. Only part of the rows carry a size: once, few, many, or a class if the clone is expanded.

size	D	V	J	DNA	CDR3
few	TRBD1	TRBV7-8	TRBJ1-2	TGTGCCAGCAGCTTAGCTCCGGGGACAGGGTCCGGCTACACCTTC	CASSLAPGTGSGYTF
.	TRBD2	TRBV6-5	TRBJ2-5	TGTGCCAGCAGTTCGGGACTAGGGGAGACCCAGTACTTC	CASSSGLGETQYF
.	.	TRBV11-2	TRBJ1-4	TGTGCCAGCAGCCCCACGAGCTATGAAAAACTGTTTTTT	CASSPTSYEKLFF
.	TRBD1	TRBV9	TRBJ1-3	TGTGCCAGCAGCGTTACAGGGGGTAGCTCTGGAAACACCATATATTTT	CASSVTGGSSGNTIYF
.	TRBD1	TRBV2	TRBJ2-1	TGTGCCAGCCGGGGACAGGGGGCTTTATACAATGAGCAGTTCTTC	CASRGQGALYNEQFF
.	.	TRBV6-5	TRBJ2-1	TGTGCCAGCAGGGGAAGAGGGGGTTCTAGAAATGAGCAGTTCTTC	CASRGRGGSRNEQFF
.	.	TRBV7-2	TRBJ2-7	TGTGCCAGCAGCTTAGAGGCGGGGAGCCCCTACGAGCAGTACTTC	CASSLEAGSPYEQYF
.	.	TRBV4-1	TRBJ2-1	TGCGCCAGCAGCCAAGGAGTCGGATCCCAGTTCTTC	CASSQGVGSQFF
.	.	TRBV7-3	TRBJ2-2	TGTGCCAGCAGCTTATTACGGAGCACCGGGGAGCTGTTTTTT	CASSLLRSTGELFF
.	.	TRBV18	TRBJ2-1	TGTGCCAGCTCACCCCAACGCGTTGGCAATGAGCAGTTCTTC	CASSPQRVGNEQFF
.	.	TRBV30	TRBJ1-2	TGTGCCTGGAGTCCGGGTAACTATGGCTACACCTTC	CAWSPGNYGYTF
.	TRBD1	TRBV25-1	TRBJ1-6	TGTGCCAGCAGTGAATATACAGGGGATAATTCACCCCTCCACTTT	CASSEYTGDNSPLHF
.	TRBD1	TRBV11-2	TRBJ1-4	TGTGCCAGCAGACTGGGTAGGGGGACAGTTAATGAAAAACTGTTTTTT	CASRLGRGTVNEKLFF
.	TRBD1	TRBV30	TRBJ2-5	TGTGCCTGGAGTGCTGGGGGACAGGGTGTGAAGACCCAGTACTTC	CAWSAGGQGVKTQYF
.	.	TRBV5-6	TRBJ1-1	TGTGCCAGCAGCTTGGCTGGGAACACTGAAGCTTTCTTT	CASSLAGNTEAFF
once	.	TRBV27	TRBJ2-7	TGTGCCAGCAGTTTTAGGGGGGGCGGGGACGAGCAGTACTTC	CASSFRGGGDEQYF
.	TRBD1	TRBV6-6	TRBJ1-5	TGTGCCAGCAGTTATGGGACAGGCGAGAGCAATCAGCCCCAGCATTTT	CASSYGTGESNQPQHF
.	TRBD2	TRBV7-6	TRBJ2-7	TGTGCCAGCAGCCCCGGACCGCGAGCGGGATTCTACGAGCAGTACTTC	CASSPGPRAGFYEQYF
.	.	TRBV7-8	TRBJ2-1	TGTGCCAGCAACCACGCGTACGGGGGCACCGGAAGCCCCGGTGAGCAGTTCTTC	CASNHAYGGTGSPGEQFF
.	.	TRBV19	TRBJ2-6	TGTGCCAGTACTGGGTCGAGGGCTGGGGCCAACGTCCTGACTTTC	CASTGSRAGANVLTF
.	.	TRBV7-2	TRBJ2-1	TGTGCCAGCAGCCCGGGACCGAACAATGAGCAGTTCTTC	CASSPGPNNEQFF
.	.	TRBV9	TRBJ2-1	TGTGCCAGCAGCGTAGTGTTGGGACCCCACAATGAGCAGTTCTTC	CASSVVLGPHNEQFF
.	TRBD2	TRBV6-1	TRBJ2-3	TGTGCCAGCAGTGCGGGAGGGGGCACAGATACGCAGTATTTT	CASSAGGGTDTQYF
.	TRBD1	TRBV7-9	TRBJ2-7	TGTGCCAGCAGCTTAGGGGGACAGTCCTACGAGCAGTACTTC	CASSLGGQSYEQYF
.	.	TRBV7-9	TRBJ2-3	TGTGCCAGCAGCCTCCCGAACGGTGGGCCTCGTGCAGATACGCAGTATTTT	CASSLPNGGPRADTQYF
once	TRBD2	TRBV5-1	TRBJ2-1	TGCGCCAGCAGCTTAGGGCTAGCGGGAGGGAACAATGAGCAGTTCTTC	CASSLGLAGGNNEQFF
.	TRBD1	TRBV6-5	TRBJ2-2	TGTGCCAGCAGTTTCGTCCAGGGGGCCGACACCGGGGAGCTGTTTTTT	CASSFVQGADTGELFF
.	.	TRBV6-6	TRBJ1-1	TGTGCCAGCAGCCTCCAGGGTGGCACTGAAGCTTTCTTT	CASSLQGGTEAFF
.	TRBD1	TRBV9	TRBJ2-7	TGTGCCAGCAGCGTAGACCCCGGGACAGGAACCTACGAGCAGTACTTC	CASSVDPGTGTYEQYF
.	.	TRBV4-2	TRBJ2-5	TGTGCCAGCAGCCAAGAATTACGTGTTGAGACCCAGTACTTC	CASSQELRVETQYF
.	TRBD2	TRBV27	TRBJ2-1	TGTGCCAGCAGAATAGCGGGAGGGCCTAATGAGCAGTTCTTC	CASRIAGGPNEQFF
.	.	TRBV9	TRBJ2-1	TGTGCCAGCAGCGTAGTGGGAGGGGGCCACTACAATGAGCAGTTCTTC	CASSVVGGGHYNEQFF
.	.	TRBV7-6	TRBJ2-7	TGTGCCAGCAGCTTAGCGACGGGGTACGAGCAGTACTTC	CASSLATGYEQYF
.	.	TRBV19	TRBJ1-2	TGTGCCAGTAGTATAAGTAATACAGACTATGGCTACACCTTC	CASSISNTDYGYTF
.	.	TRBV5-1	TRBJ2-1	TGCGCCAGCAGCTTGGCCGGGGTAGCCCATGAGCAGTTCTTC	CASSLAGVAHEQFF
.	.	TRBV6-6	TRBJ1-3	TGTGCCAGCAGTGAGGTGGCGAACACCATATATTTT	CASSEVANTIYF